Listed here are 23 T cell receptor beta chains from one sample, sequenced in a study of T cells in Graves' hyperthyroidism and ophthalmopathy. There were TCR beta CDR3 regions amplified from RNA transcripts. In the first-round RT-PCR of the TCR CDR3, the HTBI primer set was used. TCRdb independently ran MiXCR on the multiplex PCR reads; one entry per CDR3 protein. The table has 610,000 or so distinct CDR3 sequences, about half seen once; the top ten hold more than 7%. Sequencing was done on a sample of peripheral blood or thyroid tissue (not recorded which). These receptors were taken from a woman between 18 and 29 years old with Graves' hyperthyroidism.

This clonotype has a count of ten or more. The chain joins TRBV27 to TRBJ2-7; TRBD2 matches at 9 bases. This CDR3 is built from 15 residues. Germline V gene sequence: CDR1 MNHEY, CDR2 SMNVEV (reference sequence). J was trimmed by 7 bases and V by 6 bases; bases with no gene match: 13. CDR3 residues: CASSMMREGQGEQYF. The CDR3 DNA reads TGTGCCAGCAGCATGATGCGGGAGGGCCAGGGAGAGCAGTACTTC.

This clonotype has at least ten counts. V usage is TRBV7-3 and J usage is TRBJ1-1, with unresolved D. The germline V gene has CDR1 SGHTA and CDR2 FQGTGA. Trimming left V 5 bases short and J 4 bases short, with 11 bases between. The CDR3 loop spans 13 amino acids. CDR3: CASSQPGGTEAFF. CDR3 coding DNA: TGTGCCAGCAGCCAACCCGGTGGCACTGAAGCTTTCTTT.

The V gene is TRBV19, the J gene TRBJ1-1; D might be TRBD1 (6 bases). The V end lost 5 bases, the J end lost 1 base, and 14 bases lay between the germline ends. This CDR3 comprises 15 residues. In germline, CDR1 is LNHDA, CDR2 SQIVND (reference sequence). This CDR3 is CASSPGLTGNTEAFF. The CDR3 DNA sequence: TGTGCCAGTAGTCCGGGTCTGACAGGGAACACTGAAGCTTTCTTT.

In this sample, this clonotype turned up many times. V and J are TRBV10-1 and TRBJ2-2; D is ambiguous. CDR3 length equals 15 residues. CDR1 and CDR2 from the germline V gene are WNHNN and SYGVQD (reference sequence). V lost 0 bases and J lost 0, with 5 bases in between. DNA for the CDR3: TGCGCCAGCAGTGAGTCTACACCGAACACCGGGGAGCTGTTTTTT. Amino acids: CASSESTPNTGELFF.

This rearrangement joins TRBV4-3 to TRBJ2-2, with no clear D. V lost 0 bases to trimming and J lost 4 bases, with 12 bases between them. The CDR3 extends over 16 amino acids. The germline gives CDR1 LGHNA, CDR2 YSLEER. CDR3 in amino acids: CASSQDSAAGTGELFF. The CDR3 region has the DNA TGCGCCAGCAGCCAAGATTCGGCAGCCGGCACCGGGGAGCTGTTTTTT.

In DNA form, the CDR3 reads TGCAGCTTAGCCCGGGGGCTGAACACTGAAGCTTTCTTT. It yields the protein CSLARGLNTEAFF. The genes are TRBV29-1 and TRBJ1-1, with TRBD1 as a possible D gene (6 bases). This CDR3 is built from 13 residues. Germline CDR1 is SQVTM and CDR2 is ANQGSEA. Trimming left V 8 bases short and J 0 bases short, with 13 bases between.

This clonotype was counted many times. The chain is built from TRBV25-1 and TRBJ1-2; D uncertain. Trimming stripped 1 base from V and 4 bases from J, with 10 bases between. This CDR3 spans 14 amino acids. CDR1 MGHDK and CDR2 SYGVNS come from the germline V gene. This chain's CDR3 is CASSESHYGYGYTF. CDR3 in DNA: TGTGCCAGCAGTGAATCCCATTATGGCTATGGCTACACCTTC.

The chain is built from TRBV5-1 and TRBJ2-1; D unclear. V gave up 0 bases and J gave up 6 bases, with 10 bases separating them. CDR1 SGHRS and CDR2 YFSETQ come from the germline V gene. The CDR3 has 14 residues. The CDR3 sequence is CASSLDPSPNEQFF. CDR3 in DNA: TGCGCCAGCAGCTTGGATCCTAGTCCCAATGAGCAGTTCTTC.

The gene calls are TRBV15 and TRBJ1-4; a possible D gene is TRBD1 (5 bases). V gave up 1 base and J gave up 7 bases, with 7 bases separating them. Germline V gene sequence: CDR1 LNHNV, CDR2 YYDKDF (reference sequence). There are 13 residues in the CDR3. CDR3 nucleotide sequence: TGTGCCACCAGCAGAGGGGGGTCTGAAAAACTGTTTTTT. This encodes CATSRGGSEKLFF.

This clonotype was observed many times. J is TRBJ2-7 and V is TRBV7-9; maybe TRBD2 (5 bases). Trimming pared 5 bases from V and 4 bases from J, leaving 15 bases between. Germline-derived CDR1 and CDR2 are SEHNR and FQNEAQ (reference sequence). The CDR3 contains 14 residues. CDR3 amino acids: CASSPSEVGYEQYF. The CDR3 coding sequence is TGTGCCAGCAGCCCATCGGAGGTGGGGTACGAGCAGTACTTC.

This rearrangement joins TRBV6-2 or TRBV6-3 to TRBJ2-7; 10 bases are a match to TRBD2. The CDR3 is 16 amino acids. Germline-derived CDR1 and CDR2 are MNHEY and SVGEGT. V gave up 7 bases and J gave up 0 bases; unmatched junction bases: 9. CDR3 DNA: TGTGCCAGCATCGGAGCGGGAGGGCCTAGCTCCTACGAGCAGTACTTC. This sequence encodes CASIGAGGPSSYEQYF.

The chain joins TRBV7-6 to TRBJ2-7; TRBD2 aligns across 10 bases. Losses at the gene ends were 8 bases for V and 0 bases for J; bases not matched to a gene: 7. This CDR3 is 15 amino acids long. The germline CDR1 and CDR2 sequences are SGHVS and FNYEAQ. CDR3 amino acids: CASGASGSSSYEQYF. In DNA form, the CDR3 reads TGTGCCAGCGGGGCTAGCGGGAGCTCCTCCTACGAGCAGTACTTC.

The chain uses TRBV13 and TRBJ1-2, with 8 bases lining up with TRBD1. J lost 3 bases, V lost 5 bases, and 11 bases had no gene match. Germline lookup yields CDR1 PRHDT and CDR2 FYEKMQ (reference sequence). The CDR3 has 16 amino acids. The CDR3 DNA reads TGTGCCAGCAGCCGGGCAAATCGGGACAGGTACTATGGCTACACCTTC. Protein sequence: CASSRANRDRYYGYTF.

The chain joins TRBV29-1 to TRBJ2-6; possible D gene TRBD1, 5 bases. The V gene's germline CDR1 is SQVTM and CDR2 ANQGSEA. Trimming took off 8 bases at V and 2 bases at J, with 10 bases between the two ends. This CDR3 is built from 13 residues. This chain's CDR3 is CSSQGAGANVLTF. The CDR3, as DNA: TGCAGCTCGCAGGGCGCTGGGGCCAACGTCCTGACTTTC.

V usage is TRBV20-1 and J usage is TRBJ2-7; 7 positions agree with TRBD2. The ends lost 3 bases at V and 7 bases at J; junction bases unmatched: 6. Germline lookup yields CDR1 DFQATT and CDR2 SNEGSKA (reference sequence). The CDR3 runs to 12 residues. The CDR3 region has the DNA TGCAGTGCTAGCTCAGCGGGGAATGAGCAGTACTTC. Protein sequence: CSASSAGNEQYF.

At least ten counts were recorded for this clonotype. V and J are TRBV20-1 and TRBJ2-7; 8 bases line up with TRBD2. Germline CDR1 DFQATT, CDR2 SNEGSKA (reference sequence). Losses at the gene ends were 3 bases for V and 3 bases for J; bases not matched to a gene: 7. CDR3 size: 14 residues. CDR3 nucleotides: TGCAGTGCTAGCACTAGCGGAACCTTCTACGAGCAGTACTTC. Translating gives CSASTSGTFYEQYF.

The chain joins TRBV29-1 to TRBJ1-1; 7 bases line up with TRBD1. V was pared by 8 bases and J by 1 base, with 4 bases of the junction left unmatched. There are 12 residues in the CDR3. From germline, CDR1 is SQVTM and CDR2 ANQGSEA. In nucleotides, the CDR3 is TGCAGCTACGACAGGGCGAACACTGAAGCTTTCTTT. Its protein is CSYDRANTEAFF.

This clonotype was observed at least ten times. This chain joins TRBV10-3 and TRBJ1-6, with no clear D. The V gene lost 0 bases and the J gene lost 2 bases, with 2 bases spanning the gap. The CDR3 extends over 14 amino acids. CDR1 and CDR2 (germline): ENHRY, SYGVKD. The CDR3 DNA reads TGTGCCATCAGTGAGTCCACCTATAATTCACCCCTCCACTTT. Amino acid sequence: CAISESTYNSPLHF.

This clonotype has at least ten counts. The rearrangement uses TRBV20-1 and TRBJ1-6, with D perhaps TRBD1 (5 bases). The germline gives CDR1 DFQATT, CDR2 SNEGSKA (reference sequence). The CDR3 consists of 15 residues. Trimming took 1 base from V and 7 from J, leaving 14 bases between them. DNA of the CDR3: TGCAGTGCTAGAGGGGGGGAAGCCGGGAATTCACCCCTCCACTTT. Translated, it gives CSARGGEAGNSPLHF.

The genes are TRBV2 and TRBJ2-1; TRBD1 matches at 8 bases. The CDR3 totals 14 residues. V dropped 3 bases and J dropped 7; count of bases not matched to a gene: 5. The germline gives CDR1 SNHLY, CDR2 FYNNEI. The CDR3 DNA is TGTGCCAGCAGTGACCGGACAGGGAGTAATGAGCAGTTCTTC. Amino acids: CASSDRTGSNEQFF. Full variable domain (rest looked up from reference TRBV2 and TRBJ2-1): EPEVTQTPSHQVTQMGQEVILRCVPISNHLYFYWYRQILGQKVEFLVSFYNNEISEKSEIFDDQFSVERPDGSNFTLKIRSTKLEDSAMYFCASSDRTGSNEQFFGPGTRLTVL.

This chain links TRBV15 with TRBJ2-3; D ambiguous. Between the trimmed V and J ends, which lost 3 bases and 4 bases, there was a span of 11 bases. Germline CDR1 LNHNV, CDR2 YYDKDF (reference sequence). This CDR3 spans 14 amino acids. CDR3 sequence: CATSRYTGSDTQYF. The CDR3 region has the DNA TGTGCCACCAGCAGGTACACCGGGTCAGATACGCAGTATTTT.

The CDR3 coding sequence is TGCGCCAGCAGCCATATGGGGCAGGGAGCCGGGGAGCTGTTTTTT. It is translated as CASSHMGQGAGELFF. The chain links TRBV4-3 to TRBJ2-2; D may be TRBD1 or TRBD2 (5 bases each). Germline values: CDR1 LGHNA, CDR2 YSLEER. Trimming pared 3 bases from V and 6 bases from J, leaving 14 bases between. This CDR3 is built from 15 residues.

The CDR3 loop is CASSQDMGTGYEKLFF. As DNA, the CDR3 is TGTGCCAGCAGCCAAGATATGGGGACAGGGTATGAAAAACTGTTTTTT. The V call is TRBV7-9, the J call TRBJ1-4, with 9 bases fitting TRBD1. J was trimmed by 6 bases and V by 5 bases; bases with no gene match: 10. Per germline, CDR1 SEHNR and CDR2 FQNEAQ (reference sequence). The CDR3 extends over 16 amino acids.